This T cell receptor (beta chain) was recovered during a study of blood T cell repertoires in COVID-19. About the study: Some COVID-19 samples were acute and others convalescent; all came from the United States, Italy and Spain. Sources were T cells, B-cell-depleted T cells, or PBMCs; the material itself was cDNA or gDNA.

Per the original methods: Using reference gene primer amplification, nucleated cell counts were estimated. Sequencing used immunoSEQ multiplex PCR; TCRdb keeps in-frame clones, though not all of them. V, J and clone size are those of that table, while D and trimming were read from the DNA. The sample contains fewer than 300,000 clones, roughly 89% of which appear only once. The V gene's germline CDR1 is SGDLS and CDR2 YYNGEE. CDR3 length: 11 residues. The V end was cut by 2 bases, the J end by 6 bases, with 4 bases between. Source material: peripheral blood. The rearrangement uses TRBV9 and TRBJ2-3, with no clear D. This TCR derives from a man aged 30 to 39 with acute or convalescent COVID-19. The CDR3 sequence is CASSVADTQYF. DNA for the CDR3: TGTGCCAGCAGCGTCGCGGATACGCAGTATTTT.